One sample yielded the 28 T cell receptor beta chains listed below, sequenced in a study of cytomegalovirus exposure and HLA in healthy donors. This PCR relied on a set of 60 Vbeta primers and 13 Jbeta primers. The protocol was immunoSEQ multiplex PCR, while the TCRdb copy is restricted to in-frame clones and leaves out a portion. The sample consists of 99,000 or so clones, about 79% of them appearing once. The sequenced sample consisted of PBMCs. These receptors all stem from a man aged 55 to 70 in good health and CMV-seropositive.

J is TRBJ1-2 and V is TRBV28; 9 positions agree with TRBD1. The CDR3 is made up of 15 amino acids. Trimming took 6 bases from V and 8 from J; bases not matched to a gene: 13. The germline V gene has CDR1 MDHEN and CDR2 SYDVKM. The chain's CDR3 is CASRRPGQGAGGYTF. In DNA, the CDR3 is TGTGCCAGCAGGAGACCGGGACAGGGTGCCGGGGGCTACACCTTC.

The chain couples TRBV6-1 to TRBJ1-1; perhaps TRBD1 as D (6 bases). The CDR3 runs to 13 residues. Germline-derived CDR1 and CDR2 are MNHNS and SASEGT. V shed 5 bases and J shed 8 bases, with 15 bases lying between them. The chain's CDR3 is CASSYPGGTEAFF. The CDR3 bases are TGTGCCAGCAGTTATCCCGGGGGGACAGAAGCTTTCTTT.

The chain uses TRBV2 and TRBJ2-5; tentative D call: TRBD2 (6 bases). The CDR3 loop spans 13 amino acids. Germline assignment: CDR1 SNHLY and CDR2 FYNNEI. The V end was cut by 7 bases, the J end by 4 bases, with 13 bases between. The CDR3 loop reads CASMGGRLETQYF. The CDR3 coding sequence is TGTGCCAGCATGGGGGGACGTCTAGAGACCCAGTACTTC.

V gene TRBV7-2 combines with J gene TRBJ2-5; D not resolved. CDR3 length: 11 residues. Germline lookup yields CDR1 SGHTA and CDR2 FQGNSA. V lost 4 bases, J lost 5 bases, and 5 bases lay in between. CDR3 loop: CASSSRETQYF. The CDR3 coding sequence is TGTGCCAGCAGCTCACGGGAGACCCAGTACTTC.

The table lists this clone with a few counts. The J gene is TRBJ1-2, the V gene TRBV15; 8 positions match TRBD1. This CDR3 is 13 amino acids long. V was clipped by 1 base and J by 7 bases; unmatched bases: 2. Germline CDR1 is LNHNV and CDR2 is YYDKDF (reference sequence). CDR3 region: CATSRATGVGYTF. The CDR3 coding sequence is TGTGCCACCAGCAGAGCGACAGGGGTTGGCTACACCTTC.

This rearrangement joins TRBV5-1 to TRBJ2-5; no reliable D call. The J call is uncertain, as TRBJ2-7 better fits the DNA end. The CDR3 covers 14 residues. The germline V gene encodes CDR1 SGHRS and CDR2 YFSETQ. For the CDR3, the DNA is TGCGCCAGCAGCTTGGACGTCACCTCCTACGAGCAGTACTTC. This encodes CASSLDVTSYEQYF.

The chain carries TRBV19 and TRBJ1-1, with 7 bases identical to TRBD1. The trim removed 3 bases at V and 6 bases at J, leaving 10 bases unmatched. The CDR3 length is 15 residues. CDR1 and CDR2 from the germline V gene are LNHDA and SQIVND (reference sequence). CDR3 coding DNA: TGTGCCAGTAGTATTCTTCTCCGGGACAGAGCTGAAGCTTTCTTT. Translated: CASSILLRDRAEAFF.

The V call is TRBV7-2, the J call TRBJ2-3, with a possible D match to TRBD2 (5 bases). The CDR3 contains 16 residues. Per the germline V gene, CDR1 is SGHTA and CDR2 is FQGNSA. The germline V and J ends were trimmed by 4 bases and 4 bases, with 18 bases remaining between them. The CDR3 sequence is CASSSPPGLGSDTQYF. The CDR3 nucleotides are TGTGCCAGCAGCTCTCCCCCGGGGTTAGGCTCAGATACGCAGTATTTT.

J is TRBJ1-3 and V is TRBV6-5, with TRBD1 identical over 9 bases. V lost 6 bases to trimming and J lost 8 bases; unmatched junction nucleotides: 11. This CDR3 has 15 residues. Germline CDR1 MNHEY, CDR2 SVGAGI. The CDR3 protein is CASSPGRTGADTIYF. Here the CDR3 DNA reads TGTGCCAGCAGCCCGGGCCGGACAGGGGCGGACACCATATATTTT.

This sequence joins TRBV18 and TRBJ2-7, with TRBD2 as a possible D gene (7 bases). Trimming removed 3 bases from V and 2 bases from J, with 14 bases in between. Germline V gene data show CDR1 as KGHSH and CDR2 as LQKENI. The CDR3 totals 15 residues. In nucleotides, the CDR3 is TGTGCCAGCTCACCTGGGGGGGGGCCCCCCTACGAGCAGTACTTC. Its translation is CASSPGGGPPYEQYF.

This clone was observed a handful of times. The V call is TRBV5-1, the J call TRBJ2-3, with 11 bases identical to TRBD2. The germline V gene encodes CDR1 SGHRS and CDR2 YFSETQ. V gave up 4 bases and J gave up 2 bases; unmatched junction bases: 6. The CDR3 extends over 16 amino acids. Here the CDR3 DNA reads TGCGCCAGCAGCCCCCGACTAGCGGGACACACAGATACGCAGTATTTT. Encoded protein: CASSPRLAGHTDTQYF.

The chain has TRBV27 and TRBJ2-1; 8 bases are shared with TRBD2. Germline V gene lookup returns CDR1 MNHEY and CDR2 SMNVEV (reference sequence). The CDR3 totals 14 residues. Trimming at V came to 7 bases and at J to 5 bases, leaving 7 bases not matched to a gene. The CDR3 nucleotides read TGTGCCAGCATGAGGGCGGGGGGCAACAATGAGCAGTTCTTC. Residues: CASMRAGGNNEQFF.

The chain employs TRBV6-5 and TRBJ1-1; 7 bases agree with TRBD1. This CDR3 region has 15 residues. Looked up from germline, CDR1 is MNHEY and CDR2 is SVGAGI. The ends lost 8 bases at V and 4 bases at J; junction bases unmatched: 13. As DNA, the CDR3 is TGTGCCAGCCAAAAGGGTGACAGGGCCGCCACTGAAGCTTTCTTT. Amino acid sequence: CASQKGDRAATEAFF.

The V gene is TRBV5-6, the J gene TRBJ1-2; 7 nucleotides line up with TRBD1. CDR3 size: 18 residues. The V gene end was trimmed by 4 bases and the J gene end by 4 bases; junction bases not matched to a gene: 19. The V gene's germline CDR1 is SGHDT and CDR2 YYEEEE. In DNA, the CDR3 is TGTGCCAGCAGCCAACCAGAAATGGGGGTCAGGGGGACCTATGGCTACACCTTC. It yields the protein CASSQPEMGVRGTYGYTF.

The chain uses TRBV7-8 and TRBJ1-3; 7 bases map to TRBD1. The J segment lost 2 bases and the V segment lost 5 bases, leaving 3 bases of the junction unmatched. Germline V gives CDR1 SGHVS, CDR2 FQNEAQ. CDR3 length: 14 amino acids. The CDR3 DNA follows: TGTGCCAGCAGCCCGACAGGGCCTGGAAACACCATATATTTT. Translating gives CASSPTGPGNTIYF. Drawing the rest from reference TRBV7-8 and TRBJ1-3, the complete variable domain is GAGVSQSPRYKVAKRGQDVALRCDPISGHVSLFWYQQALGQGPEFLTYFQNEAQLDKSGLPSDRFFAERPEGSVSTLKIQRTQQEDSAVYLCASSPTGPGNTIYFGEGSWLTVV.

The genes are TRBV25-1 and TRBJ1-4; possibly TRBD1 for D (5 bases). Germline values: CDR1 MGHDK, CDR2 SYGVNS. CDR3 length: 13 amino acids. V was trimmed by 8 bases and J by 6 bases, leaving 13 bases between them. The CDR3 loop reads CASGNRGYEKLFF. The CDR3 nucleotides read TGTGCCAGCGGTAATAGGGGCTATGAAAAACTGTTTTTT. The full variable domain, its missing parts supplied by reference TRBV25-1 and TRBJ1-4, is EADIYQTPRYLVIGTGKKITLECSQTMGHDKMYWYQQDPGMELHLIHYSYGVNSTEKGDLSSESTVSRIRTEHFPLTLESARPSHTSQYLCASGNRGYEKLFFGSGTQLSVL.

The J gene is TRBJ2-7, the V gene TRBV5-4; D possibly corresponds to TRBD2 (5 bases). This CDR3 is 15 amino acids long. The germline V gene encodes CDR1 SGHNT and CDR2 YYREEE (reference sequence). Trimming took 4 bases from V and 7 from J, leaving 21 bases between them. CDR3 amino acids: CASSGSGFPMGEQYF. CDR3 bases: TGTGCCAGCAGCGGGTCGGGATTTCCTATGGGGGAGCAGTACTTC.

This clone was seen a handful of times. This chain uses TRBV4-1 with TRBJ1-1, with D unresolved. Germline-derived CDR1 and CDR2 are MGHRA and YSYEKL. Trimming removed 0 bases at V and 1 base at J, with 12 bases between. The CDR3 has 16 amino acids. The CDR3 sequence is CASSQERLRGNTEAFF. CDR3 nucleotide sequence: TGCGCCAGCAGCCAAGAAAGATTAAGAGGGAACACTGAAGCTTTCTTT.

The chain employs TRBV10-1 and TRBJ1-1; D is perhaps TRBD1 (6 bases). CDR3 length: 16 residues. Germline CDR1 WNHNN, CDR2 SYGVQD (reference sequence). Between the trimmed V and J ends, which lost 3 bases and 1 base, there was a span of 15 bases. The CDR3 here is CASSDGRRGRNTEAFF. The DNA of the CDR3 is TGCGCCAGCAGTGACGGGAGGAGGGGGAGGAACACTGAAGCTTTCTTT.

This chain uses TRBV4-2 with TRBJ2-5, with a possible D match to TRBD2 (5 bases). The germline V gene encodes CDR1 LGHNA and CDR2 YNFKEQ. V gave up 3 bases and J gave up 5 bases, with 13 bases separating them. CDR3 length: 14 residues. This chain's CDR3 is CASSHSSSGETQYF. CDR3 DNA: TGTGCCAGCAGCCATTCTAGCTCGGGGGAGACCCAGTACTTC.

The DNA of the CDR3 is TGTGCCATCAGTGAACAGGGCTGGGAGCAGTTCTTC. Protein: CAISEQGWEQFF. The chain combines TRBV10-3 with TRBJ2-1, with D perhaps TRBD1 (6 bases). The CDR3 is made up of 12 amino acids. The V end was cut by 3 bases, the J end by 10 bases, with 10 bases between. CDR1 is ENHRY and CDR2 is SYGVKD in the germline V gene.

The rearrangement links TRBV14 to TRBJ2-7; D possibly corresponds to TRBD2 (5 bases). The CDR3 covers 14 residues. Germline CDR1 SGHDN, CDR2 FVKESK. V lost 4 bases and J 6 bases, leaving 16 bases between the germline ends. The CDR3, as DNA: TGTGCCAGCAGCCCCTGGGTATCAGGAGGCGAGCAGTACTTC. Protein: CASSPWVSGGEQYF. Complete variable domain (other parts from reference TRBV14 and TRBJ2-7): EAGVTQFPSHSVIEKGQTVTLRCDPISGHDNLYWYRRVMGKEIKFLLHFVKESKQDESGMPNNRFLAERTGGTYSTLKVQPAELEDSGVYFCASSPWVSGGEQYFGPGTRLTVT.

The gene calls are TRBV19 and TRBJ2-1; D not resolved. The CDR3 is 16 amino acids. The germline V gene encodes CDR1 LNHDA and CDR2 SQIVND (reference sequence). V lost 7 bases and J 0 bases, leaving 16 bases between the germline ends. CDR3 bases: TGTGCCAGTACCTCTTTTAGCCTCAGCTCCTACAATGAGCAGTTCTTC. This translates into CASTSFSLSSYNEQFF.

This clone has ten or more counts. V gene TRBV5-6 combines with J gene TRBJ2-7; TRBD1 matches 8 bases. In germline, CDR1 is SGHDT, CDR2 YYEEEE. The CDR3 has 14 residues. Unmatched junction bases numbered 6, after V lost 3 bases and J lost 4 bases. In nucleotides, the CDR3 is TGTGCCAGCAGCTATGGACAGGGCCGGTACGAGCAGTACTTC. Residues: CASSYGQGRYEQYF.

The chain joins TRBV4-2 to TRBJ1-2; no clear D gene. Per germline, CDR1 LGHNA and CDR2 YNFKEQ. This CDR3 spans 15 amino acids. Trimming left V 0 bases short and J 8 bases short, with 16 bases between. The CDR3 coding sequence is TGTGCCAGCAGCCAAGATGGAAACAGCGGAAAAGGCTACACCTTC. It specifies CASSQDGNSGKGYTF.

The chain links TRBV10-3 to TRBJ2-5, with 14 bases identical to TRBD2. The CDR3 totals 18 residues. V lost 2 bases and J lost 3; bases outside the gene matches: 8. Germline assignment: CDR1 ENHRY and CDR2 SYGVKD. The CDR3 loop reads CAISEGLAGGPPKETQYF. The CDR3, as DNA: TGTGCCATCAGTGAGGGACTAGCGGGGGGCCCCCCAAAAGAGACCCAGTACTTC.

The CDR3 region has the DNA TGTGCCAGCAGCGCTCCGGGACAGGGCTACGAGCAGTACTTC. It is translated as CASSAPGQGYEQYF. The J gene is TRBJ2-7, the V gene TRBV9; TRBD1 matches at 9 bases. Losses at the gene ends were 3 bases for V and 3 bases for J; bases not matched to a gene: 4. The CDR3 spans 14 residues. CDR1 SGDLS and CDR2 YYNGEE come from the germline V gene.

This rearrangement joins TRBV6-1 to TRBJ1-2; 7 positions match TRBD1. The CDR3 runs 13 residues. Germline trimming cut 6 bases from V and 6 bases from J; bases unmatched to any gene: 7. Per the germline V gene, CDR1 is MNHNS and CDR2 is SASEGT. As DNA, the CDR3 is TGTGCCAGCAGGATACAGGGGCTGGATGGCTACACCTTC. It is translated as CASRIQGLDGYTF.